The rows below give T cell receptor beta chains drawn from one sample of a study of blood T cell repertoires in COVID-19. The table came from immunoSEQ multiplex PCR; TCRdb's copy has only in-frame clones and leaves some out. The data hold about 270,000 clones, with more than 75% observed a single time. Input material: peripheral blood. The receptors derive from a man aged 35 to 55 with active or convalescent COVID-19. The CDR3 runs from the conserved cysteine through the conserved F or W. The D gene is left open where the match is weak. Clone size is stated in some rows and not others, as once, few, many or a class when expanded.

v_gene	abundance	j_gene	d_gene	len	CDR3nt	CDR3aa
TRBV7-3	once	TRBJ2-3	TRBD1	15	TGTGCCAGCAGCCGGAAGCTAACAGGGGCAGATACGCAGTATTTT	CASSRKLTGADTQYF
TRBV12-3/TRBV12-4	NA	TRBJ2-7	NA	13	TGTGCTTCCCGGACGGGAGAGTCCTACGAGCAGTACTTC	CASRTGESYEQYF
TRBV6-5	once	TRBJ2-7	TRBD1	14	TGTGCCAGCAGTTCGACAGGGGGCGCTGAGACTAAGTACTTC	CASSSTGGAETKYF
TRBV4-2	NA	TRBJ2-2	NA	16	TGTGCCAGCAGCCCAACTTCTCCACCGAACACCGGGGAGCTGTTTTTT	CASSPTSPPNTGELFF
TRBV6-6	NA	TRBJ1-6	NA	17	TGTGCCAGCAGCCGAATTGTCGCCAGGGTCGAAAATTCACCCCTCCACTTT	CASSRIVARVENSPLHF
TRBV28	NA	TRBJ1-4	NA	14	TGTGCCAGCAGTTATCTGGCGGAAAATGAAAAACTGTTTTTT	CASSYLAENEKLFF
TRBV4-1	NA	TRBJ2-7	NA	15	TGCGCCAGCAGCCAAGCCCTACAGGGACACTACGAGCAGTACTTC	CASSQALQGHYEQYF
TRBV7-9	NA	TRBJ1-3	NA	17	TGTGCCAGCAGCGCCCTACGGACTGGGGGCAATGGAAACACCATATATTTT	CASSALRTGGNGNTIYF
TRBV24-1	NA	TRBJ2-3	TRBD2	13	TGTGCCACCACTAGCGGGAGCCCAGATACGCAGTATTTT	CATTSGSPDTQYF
TRBV28	NA	TRBJ1-2	TRBD1	12	TGTGCCAGCAGAGACAGGGTCAGTGGCTACACCTTC	CASRDRVSGYTF
TRBV7-8	NA	TRBJ2-5	NA	15	TGTGCCAGCAGCTTAGACAGGGCCAAGACAGAGACCCAGTACTTC	CASSLDRAKTETQYF
TRBV10-3	NA	TRBJ2-1	TRBD2	15	TGTGCCATCAGTCTATCTAGCGGGAGGCCCCATGAGCAGTTCTTC	CAISLSSGRPHEQFF
TRBV5-1	NA	TRBJ2-7	TRBD1	16	TGCGCCAGCAGCTCCGCTGATGGGACAGGGGCCTACGAGCAGTACTTC	CASSSADGTGAYEQYF
TRBV11-2	NA	TRBJ1-1	NA	13	TGTGCCAGCAGCTTTAGGACAGACACTGAAGCTTTCTTT	CASSFRTDTEAFF
TRBV6-5	NA	TRBJ2-6	NA	15	TGTGCCAGCAGCCTCCGAGGGACTGGGGCCAACGTCCTGACTTTC	CASSLRGTGANVLTF
TRBV11-3	NA	TRBJ2-7	NA	13	TGTGCCAGCAGCTTGTCAGGAACCTACGAGCAGTACTTC	CASSLSGTYEQYF
TRBV5-1	once	TRBJ2-3	TRBD1	15	TGCGCCAGCAGCTCAGCGACAGGGTCAACAGATACGCAGTATTTT	CASSSATGSTDTQYF
TRBV2	NA	TRBJ1-5	TRBD1	16	TGTGCCAGCAGTGGACAGGGCGGTTATAGCAATCAGCCCCAGCATTTT	CASSGQGGYSNQPQHF
TRBV5-1	NA	TRBJ2-2	TRBD1	14	TGCGCCAGCAGCTCTGGACAGGGGAGCGGGGAGCTGTTTTTT	CASSSGQGSGELFF
TRBV7-9	once	TRBJ1-1	TRBD1	15	TGTGCCAGCAGCTTAGACAGGGGGGTGAACACTGAAGCTTTCTTT	CASSLDRGVNTEAFF
TRBV2	NA	TRBJ1-5	NA	14	TGTGCCAGCAGTGATATAGCCTCGGATCAGCCCCAGCATTTT	CASSDIASDQPQHF
TRBV19	NA	TRBJ1-1	TRBD1	13	TGTGCCAGTGCACAGGGGGTAAGGACTGAAGCTTTCTTT	CASAQGVRTEAFF
TRBV7-9	NA	TRBJ1-2	NA	14	TGTGCCAGCAGCTTAGGCGCGGGGAACTATGGCTACACCTTC	CASSLGAGNYGYTF
TRBV9	NA	TRBJ2-3	NA	14	TGTGCCAGCAGCGCCCCAGGGGGCACAGATACGCAGTATTTT	CASSAPGGTDTQYF
TRBV6-5	NA	TRBJ2-3	TRBD2	15	TGTGCCAGCAGCCGTAGCGGGGGTCGCACAGATACGCAGTATTTT	CASSRSGGRTDTQYF
TRBV7-6	NA	TRBJ2-1	NA	16	TGTGCCAGCAGCACTCAACAGGGTAGCTCCTACAATGAGCAGTTCTTC	CASSTQQGSSYNEQFF
TRBV5-5	once	TRBJ2-5	TRBD1	16	TGTGCCAGCAGCTTGGCCCCAGGGGGCGGTTTTGAGACCCAGTACTTC	CASSLAPGGGFETQYF
TRBV4-1	NA	TRBJ2-3	TRBD2	18	TGCGCCAGCAGCCAAGCTCCGGGGGGGTCCAGGAGCACAGATACGCAGTATTTT	CASSQAPGGSRSTDTQYF
TRBV25-1	NA	TRBJ2-5	NA	14	TGTGCCAGCAGTGACCTGGGCAGGGCTGAGACCCAGTACTTC	CASSDLGRAETQYF
TRBV27	once	TRBJ2-2	TRBD1	15	TGTGCCAGCAGGCACGGACAGGGGGTAACCGGGGAGCTGTTTTTT	CASRHGQGVTGELFF
TRBV13	NA	TRBJ2-7	NA	11	TGTGCCAGCAGACGTGGGCTCGAGCAGTACTTC	CASRRGLEQYF
TRBV27	NA	TRBJ1-2	TRBD1	18	TGTGCCAGCAGTTCCACCCCGGACAGGGAGGGCAGTAACTATGGCTACACCTTC	CASSSTPDREGSNYGYTF
TRBV5-6	once	TRBJ2-7	TRBD1	14	TGTGCCAGCAGCTTCGGACAGGGGCTGTACGAGCAGTACTTC	CASSFGQGLYEQYF
TRBV24-1	NA	TRBJ1-2	TRBD1	14	TGTGCCACCAGTGATCGGACAGGGGGCTTTGGCTACACCTTC	CATSDRTGGFGYTF
TRBV9	NA	TRBJ1-5	NA	14	TGTGCCAGCAACTCAGGGGAGAGCAATCAGCCCCAGCATTTT	CASNSGESNQPQHF
TRBV20-1	NA	TRBJ2-1	NA	13	TGCAGTGCTAGTGATGTATTCTACAATGAGCAGTTCTTC	CSASDVFYNEQFF
TRBV11-2	once	TRBJ1-6	NA	15	TGTGCCAGCAGCTTAGCCGACAGCAATAATTCACCCCTCCACTTT	CASSLADSNNSPLHF
TRBV7-8	NA	TRBJ2-7	NA	14	TGTGCCAGCAGCTTAGAAGTCGCGGCACCAAAGCAGTACTTC	CASSLEVAAPKQYF
TRBV27	NA	TRBJ2-7	NA	11	TGTGCCAGCAGTCGGGGCTACGAGCAGTACTTC	CASSRGYEQYF
TRBV7-9	NA	TRBJ1-3	NA	16	TGTGCCAGCAGCTTACCCGCAGGGCCTTCTGGAAACACCATATATTTT	CASSLPAGPSGNTIYF
TRBV28	NA	TRBJ1-5	NA	15	TGTGCCAGCAGTTTGCCCCGGTATAGCAATCAGCCCCAGCATTTT	CASSLPRYSNQPQHF
TRBV5-1	NA	TRBJ1-3	NA	14	TGCGCCAGCAGCTCCGACAGTACTGGAAACACCATATATTTT	CASSSDSTGNTIYF
TRBV24-1	NA	TRBJ2-7	NA	13	TGTGCCACCAGTGCGGGGGGCAACTACGAGCAGTACTTC	CATSAGGNYEQYF
TRBV7-9	NA	TRBJ1-6	NA	12	TGTGCCAGCAGTCCCACGGATTCACCCCTCCACTTT	CASSPTDSPLHF
TRBV18	once	TRBJ2-7	TRBD2	15	TGTGCCAGCTCACTCTCAAGCGGGAGTTCCTACGAGCAGTACTTC	CASSLSSGSSYEQYF
TRBV11-2	NA	TRBJ1-3	NA	14	TGTGCCAGCGGGGGCTCGACCAATGGAAACACCATATATTTT	CASGGSTNGNTIYF